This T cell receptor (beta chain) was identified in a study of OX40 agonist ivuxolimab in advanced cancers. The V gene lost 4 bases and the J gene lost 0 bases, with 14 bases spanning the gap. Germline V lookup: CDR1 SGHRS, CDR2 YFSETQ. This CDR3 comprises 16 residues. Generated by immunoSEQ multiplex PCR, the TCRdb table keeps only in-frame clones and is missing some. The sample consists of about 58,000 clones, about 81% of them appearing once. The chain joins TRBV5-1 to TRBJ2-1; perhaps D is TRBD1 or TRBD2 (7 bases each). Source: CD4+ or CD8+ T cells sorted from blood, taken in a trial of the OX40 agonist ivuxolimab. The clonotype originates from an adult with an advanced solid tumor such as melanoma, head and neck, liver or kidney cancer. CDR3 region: CASSPGGGFSYNEQFF. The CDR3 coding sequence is TGCGCCAGCAGCCCAGGGGGAGGGTTCTCCTACAATGAGCAGTTCTTC. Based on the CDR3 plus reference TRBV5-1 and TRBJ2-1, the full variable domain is KAGVTQTPRYLIKTRGQQVTLSCSPISGHRSVSWYQQTPGQGLQFLFEYFSETQRNKGNFPGRFSGRQFSNSRSEMNVSTLELGDSALYLCASSPGGGFSYNEQFFGPGTRLTVL.